These 18 T cell receptor beta chains share one sample of origin, sequenced in a study of T cell clones after liver transplantation. Using immunoSEQ multiplex PCR, the repertoire was profiled, and TCRdb retains in-frame clones only, with some absent. There are some 80,000 clones in the sample; 80% to 90% occur only once, and around 2% lies in the top ten. Sequences were derived from CD4+ T cells from blood, sampled 48 to 50 months after liver transplant. The receptors were gathered from a human patient who received a liver transplant. Some T cells may be transferred from the graft donor.

The chain carries TRBV6-5 and TRBJ2-1, with TRBD1 matching over 7 bases. The CDR3 sequence is 14 residues long. The trim removed 8 bases at V and 3 bases at J, leaving 7 bases unmatched. Germline V gene data show CDR1 as MNHEY and CDR2 as SVGAGI. CDR3: CASRRGTDYNEQFF. In DNA, the CDR3 is TGTGCCAGCCGAAGAGGGACAGACTACAATGAGCAGTTCTTC.

This chain joins TRBV6-6 and TRBJ2-7, with a weak D call TRBD1 (6 bases). CDR1 is MNHNY and CDR2 is SVGAGI in the germline V gene (reference sequence). The CDR3 covers 13 residues. Trimming removed 6 bases at V and 1 base at J, with 10 bases between. CDR3 sequence reads: CASSGTRSYEQYF. CDR3 nucleotides: TGTGCCAGCAGCGGGACAAGGTCCTACGAGCAGTACTTC.

The chain couples TRBV18 to TRBJ2-4; 7 bases fit TRBD2. Germline CDR1 and CDR2: KGHSH and LQKENI. The length of the CDR3 is 18 residues. V gave up 0 bases and J gave up 6 bases; unmatched junction bases: 14. CDR3 DNA sequence: TGTGCCAGCTCACCACCGTCAAGCGGGGCCCAAAGGGTAAACATTCAGTACTTC. This codes for CASSPPSSGAQRVNIQYF.

J is TRBJ2-2 and V is TRBV6-5, with D possibly TRBD1 on 6 matching bases. The CDR3 contains 15 residues. The germline gives CDR1 MNHEY, CDR2 SVGAGI. The ends were cut back, 4 bases at V and 0 bases at J, with 9 bases in the middle. The CDR3 DNA reads TGTGCCAGCAGTTCCCGGACAGCGAACACCGGGGAGCTGTTTTTT. This translates into CASSSRTANTGELFF.

In its sample, this clone was seen a few times. The V and J genes are TRBV10-1 and TRBJ1-2; the D gene is possibly TRBD1 (5 bases). Looked up from germline, CDR1 is WNHNN and CDR2 is SYGVQD (reference sequence). V was trimmed by 5 bases and J by 6 bases, leaving 13 bases between them. The CDR3 extends over 13 amino acids. DNA for the CDR3: TGCGCCAGCAGTCCGGGGACCAACGATGGCTACACCTTC. Protein: CASSPGTNDGYTF.

J is TRBJ1-5 and V is TRBV28, with D perhaps matching TRBD1 (5 bases). The germline CDR1 and CDR2 sequences are MDHEN and SYDVKM. This CDR3 has 16 residues. Trimming cost V 1 base and J 7 bases, with 17 bases left between them. DNA for the CDR3: TGTGCCAGCAGTTTATCCGCAGGGCCGGGAGGGCAGCCCCAGCATTTT. It is translated as CASSLSAGPGGQPQHF.

The rearrangement links TRBV11-1 to TRBJ2-7, with a tentative D call TRBD2 (6 bases). The germline V gene encodes CDR1 SGHAT and CDR2 FQDESV (reference sequence). The germline V and J ends were trimmed by 5 bases and 3 bases, with 17 bases remaining between them. CDR3 size: 15 residues. In DNA, the CDR3 is TGTGCCAGCAGCCCCATTGGGGGGAGAAACTACGAGCAGTACTTC. The encoded protein is CASSPIGGRNYEQYF.

The V call is TRBV5-4, the J call TRBJ1-1; D ambiguous. Per germline, CDR1 SGHNT and CDR2 YYREEE (reference sequence). V lost 1 base and J 3 bases, leaving 13 bases between the germline ends. This CDR3 is 15 amino acids long. For the CDR3, the DNA is TGTGCCAGCAGCTTGATGGGTGCGAGGGACACTGAAGCTTTCTTT. Translation: CASSLMGARDTEAFF.

The V and J genes are TRBV30 and TRBJ2-7; TRBD1 matches at 10 bases. Germline CDR1 reads GTSNPN; CDR2 reads SVGIG (reference sequence). The CDR3 has 16 amino acids. V lost 0 bases and J lost 5; bases outside the gene matches: 10. The CDR3 DNA reads TGTGCCTGGAGTGTAGGAATTGGGACAGGGGCCGACGAGCAGTACTTC. Residues: CAWSVGIGTGADEQYF.

The chain joins TRBV5-1 to TRBJ2-4, with D possibly called TRBD1 or TRBD2 (5 bases each). With 0 bases removed from V and 8 bases from J, the gap between germline ends came to 9 bases. CDR1 is SGHRS and CDR2 is YFSETQ in the germline V gene. CDR3 size: 13 residues. The CDR3 DNA sequence: TGCGCCAGCAGCTTGGACAGGCGGGACATTCAGTACTTC. Protein: CASSLDRRDIQYF. The full variable domain, completed using reference TRBV5-1 and TRBJ2-4, is KAGVTQTPRYLIKTRGQQVTLSCSPISGHRSVSWYQQTPGQGLQFLFEYFSETQRNKGNFPGRFSGRQFSNSRSEMNVSTLELGDSALYLCASSLDRRDIQYFGAGTRLSVL.

The chain recombines TRBV28 with TRBJ1-1; no definite D call. CDR3 length equals 14 residues. CDR1 and CDR2 (germline): MDHEN, SYDVKM. Trimming pared 7 bases from V and 1 base from J, leaving 13 bases between. In DNA, the CDR3 is TGTGCCAGCACCCTGGGATCGGCGAACACTGAAGCTTTCTTT. This encodes CASTLGSANTEAFF.

The sample holds a few counts of this clone. The gene calls are TRBV6-1 and TRBJ1-2; no firm D call. Germline CDR1 is MNHNS and CDR2 is SASEGT. Trimming removed 2 bases from V and 8 bases from J, with 6 bases in between. This CDR3 is built from 11 residues. The CDR3 DNA is TGTGCCAGCAGTGAACGGCCGGGCTACACCTTC. It codes for CASSERPGYTF.

J is TRBJ2-1 and V is TRBV27; 10 bases agree with TRBD2. Unmatched junction bases numbered 10, after V lost 6 bases and J lost 5 bases. The CDR3 spans 16 residues. From germline, CDR1 is MNHEY and CDR2 SMNVEV (reference sequence). The CDR3 sequence: CASSHPWTSGDNEQFF. CDR3 nucleotide sequence: TGTGCCAGCAGCCACCCCTGGACTAGCGGAGACAATGAGCAGTTCTTC.

The chain couples TRBV5-1 to TRBJ2-1; 14 nucleotides line up with TRBD2. This CDR3 has 16 amino acids. Germline trimming cut 4 bases from V and 2 bases from J; bases unmatched to any gene: 2. Germline V gives CDR1 SGHRS, CDR2 YFSETQ. The CDR3 region has the DNA TGCGCCAGCAGCAGGACTAGCGGGGGGACCTACAATGAGCAGTTCTTC. This sequence encodes CASSRTSGGTYNEQFF.

V and J are TRBV9 and TRBJ1-5, with 8 positions matching TRBD1. The V gene's germline CDR1 is SGDLS and CDR2 YYNGEE. The CDR3 length is 15 residues. V shed 3 bases, J shed 6 bases, and the junction held 8 bases outside the gene matches. This chain's CDR3 is CASSGRTGWAQPQHF. Written as DNA, the CDR3 is TGTGCCAGCAGCGGACGGACAGGGTGGGCTCAGCCCCAGCATTTT.

The chain employs TRBV6-5 and TRBJ2-7; D possibly matches TRBD1 or TRBD2 (5 bases each). CDR1 and CDR2 from the germline V gene are MNHEY and SVGAGI. This CDR3 contains 14 residues. V shed 5 bases and J shed 4 bases, with 15 bases lying between them. This chain's CDR3 is CASSTGYGAYEQYF. In DNA, the CDR3 is TGTGCCAGCAGTACGGGGTATGGGGCATACGAGCAGTACTTC.

This chain joins TRBV15 and TRBJ1-3, with D unclear. With 0 bases removed from V and 0 bases from J, the gap between germline ends came to 6 bases. This CDR3 contains 15 residues. The germline V gene has CDR1 LNHNV and CDR2 YYDKDF (reference sequence). CDR3 residues: CATSREDNSGNTIYF. The CDR3 nucleotides read TGTGCCACCAGCAGAGAAGACAACTCTGGAAACACCATATATTTT. Together with reference TRBV15 and TRBJ1-3, the CDR3 gives the full variable domain: DAMVIQNPRYQVTQFGKPVTLSCSQTLNHNVMYWYQQKSSQAPKLLFHYYDKDFNNEADTPDNFQSRRPNTSFCFLDIRSPGLGDTAMYLCATSREDNSGNTIYFGEGSWLTVV.

The gene calls are TRBV11-2 and TRBJ2-5, with a possible D match to TRBD1 (6 bases). Trimming left V 7 bases short and J 2 bases short, with 11 bases between. Germline V gives CDR1 SGHAT, CDR2 FQNNGV. The CDR3 totals 13 residues. Written as DNA, the CDR3 is TGTGCCAGCATGGACAGCCATCAAGAGACCCAGTACTTC. As protein: CASMDSHQETQYF.